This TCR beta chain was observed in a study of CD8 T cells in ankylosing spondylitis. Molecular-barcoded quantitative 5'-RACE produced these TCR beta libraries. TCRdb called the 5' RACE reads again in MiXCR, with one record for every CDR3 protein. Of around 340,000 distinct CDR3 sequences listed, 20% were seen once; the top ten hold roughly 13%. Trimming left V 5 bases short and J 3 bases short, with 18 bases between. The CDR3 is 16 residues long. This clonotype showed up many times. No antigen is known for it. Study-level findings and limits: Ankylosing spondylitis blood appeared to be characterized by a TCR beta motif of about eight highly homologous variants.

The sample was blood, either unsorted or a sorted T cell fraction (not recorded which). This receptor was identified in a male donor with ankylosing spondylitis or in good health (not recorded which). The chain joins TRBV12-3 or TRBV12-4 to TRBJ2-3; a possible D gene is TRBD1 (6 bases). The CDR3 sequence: CASSLRGQQRTDTQYF. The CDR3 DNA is TGTGCCAGCAGTCTTCGTGGACAGCAGAGGACAGATACGCAGTATTTT.